Presented here are 6 T cell receptor beta chains from one specimen sequenced in a study of T cells in localized non-small cell lung cancer. TCRdb's copy holds only in-frame clones and misses some; the assay was immunoSEQ multiplex PCR. The table lists thousands of clones, less than 35% of them singletons. Sequencing was performed on lung tumor tissue, taken before any cancer treatment. Receptor source: a man between 35 and 75 years old with stage II lung adenocarcinoma.

This rearrangement joins TRBV29-1 to TRBJ2-2, with D unresolved. Trimming stripped 5 bases from V and 0 bases from J, with 10 bases between. CDR1 and CDR2 from the germline V gene are SQVTM and ANQGSEA. CDR3 length: 14 residues. CDR3 coding DNA: TGCAGCGTTCTTACTCGACCGAACACCGGGGAGCTGTTTTTT. As protein: CSVLTRPNTGELFF.

V and J are TRBV6-8 and TRBJ2-2, with D hard to call. Trimming shortened V by 6 bases and J by 10 bases, and 18 bases separated the two germline ends. Per the germline V gene, CDR1 is MNHGY and CDR2 is SAAAGT. The CDR3 is made up of 14 amino acids. CDR3 bases: TGTGCCAGCAGCCTACAGTGGCGCCCCGAGGAGCTGTTTTTT. Translating it yields CASSLQWRPEELFF.

In this sample, this clone turned up a few times. The genes are TRBV1 and TRBJ2-3; the table calls TRBD1, which could not be checked here. TRBV1 represents a pseudogene. This CDR3 region has 14 residues. The CDR3 DNA follows: TGCGCCAGCAGCCAAGAGATGGCCGCAGATACGCAGTATTTT. It is translated as CASSQEMAADTQYF.

This clone is medium-sized by share. This sequence joins TRBV11-3 and TRBJ2-7, with 7 bases lining up with TRBD2. The trim removed 5 bases at V and 6 bases at J, leaving 16 bases unmatched. Germline V lookup: CDR1 SGHNT, CDR2 YENEEA. The CDR3 loop spans 16 amino acids. The CDR3 DNA follows: TGTGCCAGCAGCCCAACACTTGCGGGAGCTTCCGGCGAGCAGTACTTC. Residues: CASSPTLAGASGEQYF.

This clone was counted a few times. CDR3 bases: TGTGCCAGCAGCCGAAATATAATGACAGGGGATGACTATGGCTACACCTTC. As protein: CASSRNIMTGDDYGYTF. The chain employs TRBV11-3 and TRBJ1-2; 8 bases map to TRBD1. The CDR3 loop spans 17 amino acids. The germline CDR1 and CDR2 sequences are SGHNT and YENEEA. Losses at the gene ends were 5 bases for V and 3 bases for J; bases not matched to a gene: 14. The full variable domain, with the rest looked up from reference TRBV11-3 and TRBJ1-2, is EAGVVQSPRYKIIEKKQPVAFWCNPISGHNTLYWYLQNLGQGPELLIRYENEEAVDDSQLPKDRFSAERLKGVDSTLKIQPAELGDSAVYLCASSRNIMTGDDYGYTFGSGTRLTVV.

This clone was seen more than once but under ten times. This chain uses TRBV11-3 with TRBJ2-7, with 11 bases matching TRBD1. The CDR3 length is 16 residues. V shed 2 bases, J shed 4 bases, and the junction held 7 bases outside the gene matches. CDR1 and CDR2 (germline): SGHNT, YENEEA. CDR3 coding DNA: TGTGCCAGCAGCTTAAGCGGGACAGGGGGTCCGTACGAGCAGTACTTC. Translation gives CASSLSGTGGPYEQYF.